The 26 T cell receptor beta chains below all came from one sample that was sequenced in a study of T cell repertoires in cytomegalovirus infection. MiXCR, applied by TCRdb to the reads, yields one record per CDR3 protein. The sample contains about 830,000 distinct CDR3 sequences, 32% of which appear only once. No antigen has been assigned to these receptors. The source material was cultured CD8+ T cells from PBMCs, sampled from culture after CMV antigen stimulation. The source of these receptors is a human donor in good health (CMV status not recorded). Some clones in this sample may be carry-over from other donors' samples.

The V gene is TRBV7-9, the J gene TRBJ1-6; tentatively, D is TRBD1 (6 bases). This CDR3 region has 17 residues. The ends were cut back, 1 base at V and 10 bases at J, with 20 bases in the middle. Germline V gene sequence: CDR1 SEHNR, CDR2 FQNEAQ (reference sequence). The CDR3 DNA sequence: TGTGCCAGCAGCTTAGGCCTTAGTGGGGGCAGAAGATCACCCCTCCACTTT. It encodes CASSLGLSGGRRSPLHF.

Only a few counts were recorded for this clonotype. The rearrangement joins TRBV20-1 to TRBJ1-6, with D tentatively TRBD1 (6 bases). The CDR3 runs to 15 residues. Germline CDR1 DFQATT, CDR2 SNEGSKA (reference sequence). Trimming cost V 0 bases and J 6 bases, with 12 bases left between them. The CDR3 DNA is TGCAGTGCTAGAGATTACACAGGGCGTAATTCACCCCTCCACTTT. This codes for CSARDYTGRNSPLHF.

The table lists this clonotype with a few counts. The V gene is TRBV4-2, the J gene TRBJ1-4; the D gene is possibly TRBD1 (5 bases). Germline V gene data show CDR1 as LGHNA and CDR2 as YNFKEQ. V lost 0 bases to trimming and J lost 4 bases, with 9 bases between them. This CDR3 comprises 15 residues. CDR3 coding DNA: TGTGCCAGCAGCCAAGATCAGGGACTTAATGAAAAACTGTTTTTT. Amino acid sequence: CASSQDQGLNEKLFF.

The chain carries TRBV10-3 and TRBJ2-7, with D perhaps TRBD1 (5 bases). This CDR3 contains 12 residues. The V end lost 1 base, the J end lost 6 bases, and 7 bases lay between the germline ends. CDR1 ENHRY and CDR2 SYGVKD come from the germline V gene. Written as DNA, the CDR3 is TGTGCCATCAGTGAGTGGGGCTCCGAGCAGTACTTC. It encodes CAISEWGSEQYF.

This clonotype occurred a few times. The rearrangement joins TRBV5-1 to TRBJ2-1; a weak D match, TRBD1 (6 bases). Germline CDR1 reads SGHRS; CDR2 reads YFSETQ. This CDR3 is 15 amino acids long. V was trimmed by 4 bases and J by 5 bases, leaving 16 bases between them. As DNA, the CDR3 is TGCGCCAGCAGCCCGAGGGGGAGTCTGGACAATGAGCAGTTCTTC. Protein product: CASSPRGSLDNEQFF.

J is TRBJ2-3 and V is TRBV7-9; either TRBD1 or TRBD2 may fit D (5 bases each). The V and J ends lost 3 bases and 5 bases respectively, with 12 bases between them. The CDR3 is 14 residues long. Germline loops: CDR1 SEHNR, CDR2 FQNEAQ (reference sequence). The CDR3 DNA reads TGTGCCAGCAGCTTTAAGGGGACGGGAGATACGCAGTATTTT. Its protein product is CASSFKGTGDTQYF.

V and J are TRBV6-1 and TRBJ2-5; TRBD1 or TRBD2 may be the D gene (5 bases each). This CDR3 contains 13 residues. Trimming took 7 bases from V and 0 from J, leaving 9 bases between them. CDR1 is MNHNS and CDR2 is SASEGT in the germline V gene. CDR3 amino acids: CASIGANQETQYF. The CDR3 DNA sequence: TGTGCCAGCATCGGGGCGAACCAAGAGACCCAGTACTTC.

The rearrangement links TRBV13 to TRBJ1-2; D not resolved. Germline V gene lookup returns CDR1 PRHDT and CDR2 FYEKMQ (reference sequence). The CDR3 length is 14 residues. V lost 4 bases, J lost 2 bases, and 11 bases lay in between. The CDR3 region is CASSWWTGNYGYTF. The CDR3, as DNA: TGTGCCAGCAGCTGGTGGACGGGAAACTATGGCTACACCTTC.

This clonotype was seen a few times. The chain uses TRBV28 and TRBJ2-7, with a tentative D call TRBD1 (5 bases). With 6 bases removed from V and 4 bases from J, the gap between germline ends came to 16 bases. Germline CDR1 and CDR2: MDHEN and SYDVKM. The CDR3 runs to 14 residues. The CDR3 DNA sequence: TGTGCCAGCAGGGGCTTGGGGCCCCCTTACGAGCAGTACGTC. Protein: CASRGLGPPYEQYV.

The rearrangement links TRBV15 to TRBJ1-1; D not resolved. The length of the CDR3 is 13 residues. Trimming removed 0 bases at V and 2 bases at J, with 4 bases between. Germline V gene lookup returns CDR1 LNHNV and CDR2 YYDKDF (reference sequence). The DNA of the CDR3 is TGTGCCACCAGCAGAGATACAAACACTGAAGCTTTCTTT. Translation: CATSRDTNTEAFF.

This clonotype turned up a few times. V is TRBV5-4 and J is TRBJ2-1; 9 bases line up with TRBD1. CDR1 is SGHNT and CDR2 is YYREEE in the germline V gene (reference sequence). V was pared by 4 bases and J by 8 bases, with 10 bases of the junction left unmatched. This CDR3 spans 15 amino acids. This CDR3 is CASSPVGTGSHEQFF. Here the CDR3 DNA reads TGTGCCAGCAGCCCGGTTGGGACAGGGTCGCATGAGCAGTTCTTC. The variable domain in full, completed from reference TRBV5-4 and TRBJ2-1, reads ETGVTQSPTHLIKTRGQQVTLRCSSQSGHNTVSWYQQALGQGPQFIFQYYREEENGRGNFPPRFSGLQFPNYSSELNVNALELDDSALYLCASSPVGTGSHEQFFGPGTRLTVL.

The chain employs TRBV7-9 and TRBJ1-2, with a weak D call TRBD1 (5 bases). The CDR3 length is 15 residues. V lost 0 bases and J 5 bases, leaving 13 bases between the germline ends. From germline, CDR1 is SEHNR and CDR2 FQNEAQ (reference sequence). The CDR3 DNA is TGTGCCAGCAGCTTAGCGGGCACAGGCCCTTATGGCTACACCTTC. Protein: CASSLAGTGPYGYTF.

V is TRBV6-5 and J is TRBJ2-3; TRBD2 agrees at 10 bases. Losses at the gene ends were 4 bases for V and 6 bases for J; bases not matched to a gene: 4. From germline, CDR1 is MNHEY and CDR2 SVGAGI. The CDR3 contains 14 residues. The CDR3 protein is CASSLTSGFDTQYF. For the CDR3, the DNA is TGTGCCAGCAGTTTGACTAGCGGGTTCGATACGCAGTATTTT.

Remarks on this clonotype: Being one base from a much bigger clone, this may be a read error. This rearrangement joins TRBV7-6 to TRBJ2-7; D tentatively reads TRBD1 or TRBD2 (5 bases each). Germline V gene data show CDR1 as SGHVS and CDR2 as FNYEAQ. The length of the CDR3 is 13 residues. Trimming shortened V by 5 bases and J by 3 bases, and 11 bases separated the two germline ends. The CDR3 DNA is TGTGCCAGCAGCCCCTGGGACGGCTACGAGCAGTACTTC. Protein product: CASSPWDGYEQYF.

The CDR3 DNA reads as TGTGCTAGTGAGTCGTACCAAGAGACCCAGTACTTC. Protein: CASESYQETQYF. The rearrangement joins TRBV12-5 to TRBJ2-5; no definite D call. CDR1 LGHNT and CDR2 FRNRAP come from the germline V gene. This CDR3 contains 12 residues. Trimming removed 7 bases from V and 0 bases from J, with 6 bases in between.

This clonotype was recorded at least ten times. The genes are TRBV28 and TRBJ1-1; D is ambiguous. Germline CDR1 and CDR2: MDHEN and SYDVKM. V was pared by 3 bases and J by 4 bases, with 6 bases between. The CDR3 length is 12 residues. The CDR3 DNA is TGTGCCAGCAGTTTCTGGGGCACTGAAGCTTTCTTT. Its protein is CASSFWGTEAFF.

This clonotype was detected ten times or more. This chain connects TRBV12-3 or TRBV12-4 to TRBJ2-3; no clear D gene. This CDR3 spans 12 amino acids. V was shortened by 6 bases and J by 1 base, with 5 bases between the two germline ends. This CDR3 reads CASSTGTDTQYF. CDR3 coding DNA: TGTGCCAGCAGCACTGGCACAGATACGCAGTATTTT.

The table lists this clonotype with many counts. J is TRBJ2-6 and V is TRBV2; D ambiguous. The length of the CDR3 is 15 residues. CDR1 is SNHLY and CDR2 is FYNNEI in the germline V gene. The V end was cut by 10 bases, the J end by 4 bases, with 17 bases between. The CDR3 spells CAKRFRVAGANVLTF. In nucleotides, the CDR3 is TGTGCCAAACGGTTTAGGGTCGCCGGGGCCAACGTCCTGACTTTC.

Many counts were recorded for this clonotype. The chain recombines TRBV7-6 with TRBJ2-2; no clear D gene. V lost 4 bases and J 1 base, leaving 10 bases between the germline ends. The germline V gene encodes CDR1 SGHVS and CDR2 FNYEAQ. CDR3 length: 15 amino acids. CDR3 sequence reads: CASSSRALNTGELFF. CDR3 nucleotides: TGTGCCAGCAGCTCCCGGGCCCTGAACACCGGGGAGCTGTTTTTT.

This clonotype appeared many times. This chain connects TRBV7-2 to TRBJ2-4; a possible D gene is TRBD1 (6 bases). Per germline, CDR1 SGHTA and CDR2 FQGNSA. Trimming removed 5 bases at V and 4 bases at J, with 15 bases between. The CDR3 has 15 amino acids. The CDR3 loop reads CASSPTGQVKNIQYF. The CDR3 DNA sequence: TGTGCCAGCAGCCCGACGGGACAAGTGAAAAACATTCAGTACTTC.

This chain uses TRBV6-1 with TRBJ1-2; no clear D. The CDR3 totals 12 residues. In germline, CDR1 is MNHNS, CDR2 SASEGT. V lost 8 bases, J lost 2 bases, and 9 bases lay in between. DNA of the CDR3: TGTGCCAGCTTAGTTTGGAACTATGGCTACACCTTC. Encoded protein: CASLVWNYGYTF.

The rearrangement uses TRBV27 and TRBJ2-3; D might be TRBD1 or TRBD2, each matching 6 bases. V was clipped by 0 bases and J by 3 bases, with 16 bases between them. Germline loops: CDR1 MNHEY, CDR2 SMNVEV (reference sequence). This CDR3 region has 17 residues. The CDR3 sequence is CASSLSRGDGATDTQYF. The DNA of the CDR3 is TGTGCCAGCAGTTTATCGAGGGGGGATGGAGCAACAGATACGCAGTATTTT.

The chain links TRBV27 to TRBJ1-4, with 10 bases aligning to TRBD1. The CDR3 sequence is 14 residues long. The V gene's germline CDR1 is MNHEY and CDR2 SMNVEV (reference sequence). With V trimmed by 5 bases and J by 8 bases, 5 bases remained unmatched. The CDR3, as DNA: TGTGCCAGCAGTCAGACAGGGGGCCAAGAAAAACTGTTTTTT. This codes for CASSQTGGQEKLFF.

The genes are TRBV10-3 and TRBJ2-1, with 7 bases identical to TRBD2. Germline assignment: CDR1 ENHRY and CDR2 SYGVKD. This CDR3 contains 16 residues. Trimming removed 2 bases from V and 2 bases from J; junction bases left unmatched: 6. As DNA, the CDR3 is TGTGCCATCAGTGAGCCTGGGGGGGTTGCCTACAATGAGCAGTTCTTC. This encodes CAISEPGGVAYNEQFF.

The rearrangement links TRBV10-2 to TRBJ2-5; 8 bases map to TRBD2. Germline values: CDR1 WSHSY, CDR2 SAAADI. This CDR3 is 16 amino acids long. V dropped 3 bases and J dropped 4; count of bases not matched to a gene: 10. In DNA form, the CDR3 reads TGCGCCAGCAGTGATAGTAGCGGGGCCCACGGAGAGACCCAGTACTTC. Translated: CASSDSSGAHGETQYF.

The chain links TRBV4-1 to TRBJ1-2; no clear D. Germline V gene lookup returns CDR1 MGHRA and CDR2 YSYEKL. The CDR3 totals 15 residues. Trimming removed 0 bases from V and 5 bases from J, with 13 bases in between. CDR3 sequence reads: CASSQDPPAAYGYTF. The CDR3, as DNA: TGCGCCAGCAGCCAAGATCCCCCGGCGGCGTATGGCTACACCTTC.